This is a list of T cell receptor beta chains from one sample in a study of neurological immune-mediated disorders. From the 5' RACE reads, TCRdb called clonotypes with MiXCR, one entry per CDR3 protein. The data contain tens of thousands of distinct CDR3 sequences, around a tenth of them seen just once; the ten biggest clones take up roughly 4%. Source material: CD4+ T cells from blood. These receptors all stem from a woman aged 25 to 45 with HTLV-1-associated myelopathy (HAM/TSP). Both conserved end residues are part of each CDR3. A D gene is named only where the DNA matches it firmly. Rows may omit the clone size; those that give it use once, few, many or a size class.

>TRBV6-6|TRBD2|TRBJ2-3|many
TGTGCCAGCAGTTATTCGCACGAGGCGGGGGGGCTGACAGATACGCAGTATTTT
CASSYSHEAGGLTDTQYF
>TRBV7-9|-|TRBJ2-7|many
TGTGCCAGCAGCTTAGCCGGAGGGTTACGGGAGCAGTACTTC
CASSLAGGLREQYF
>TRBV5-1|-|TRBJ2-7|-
TGCGCCAGCAGCTTGTTCCCCCCCCCCGACAACAGTATCGACGAGCAGTACTTC
CASSLFPPPDNSIDEQYF
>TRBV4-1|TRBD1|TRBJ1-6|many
TGCGCCAGCAGCCAGCCCCGACAGGGGAGAGGTTCACCCCTCCACTTT
CASSQPRQGRGSPLHF
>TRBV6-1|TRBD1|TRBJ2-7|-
TGTGCCAGCAGTTTCTTCTCAACGGGACAGTTTTACGAGCAGTACTTC
CASSFFSTGQFYEQYF
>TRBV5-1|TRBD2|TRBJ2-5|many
TGCGCCAGCAGCTGGCGACTAGCGGGGGTTCAAGAGACCCAGTACTTC
CASSWRLAGVQETQYF
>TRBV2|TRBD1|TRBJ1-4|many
TGTGCCAGCAGGACCCCACAGGGGGAAAAACTGTTTTTT
CASRTPQGEKLFF
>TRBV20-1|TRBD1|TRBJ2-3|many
TGCAGTGCTCCCTTGCGGGACAGGGGGCGACCAGATACGCAGTATTTT
CSAPLRDRGRPDTQYF
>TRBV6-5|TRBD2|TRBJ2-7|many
TGTGCCAGCAGTTACCCGCAAGGGGGACTAGCGGGGGCTCCCTCTCGATACTACGAGCAGTACTTC
CASSYPQGGLAGAPSRYYEQYF
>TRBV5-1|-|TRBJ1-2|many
TGCGCCAGCAGCGACCAGCCCCCTGGGGGCTACACCTTC
CASSDQPPGGYTF
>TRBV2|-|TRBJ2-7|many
TGTGCCAGTGTACGGACTCCTTCGCTCGGGGAGCAGTACTTC
CASVRTPSLGEQYF
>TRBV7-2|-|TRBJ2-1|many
TGTGCCAGCAGCTCACAGGGGGGGTATGTTGGGTTCTTC
CASSSQGGYVGFF
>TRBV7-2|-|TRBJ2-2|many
TGTGCCAGCAGTTTGATAATCACCGGGGAGCTGTTTTTT
CASSLIITGELFF
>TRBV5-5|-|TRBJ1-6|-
TGTGCCAGCAGCTTGGGGCAGGGGAGTTCACCCCTCCACTTT
CASSLGQGSSPLHF
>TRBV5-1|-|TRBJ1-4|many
TGCGCCAGTTGCCTAATTTGGGCCGGGACGGGAAATGAAAAACTGTTTTTT
CASCLIWAGTGNEKLFF
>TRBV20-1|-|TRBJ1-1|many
TGCAGTGCTAGCCGGGTTGTGGACACTGAAGCTTTCTTT
CSASRVVDTEAFF
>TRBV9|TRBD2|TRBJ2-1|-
TGTGCCAGCAGCCCCCGGACTAGCCAGGATGAGCAGTTCTTC
CASSPRTSQDEQFF
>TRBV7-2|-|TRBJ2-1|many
TGTGCCAGCAGCAGGGCGGGGTCGTCTCGGAGTGAGCAGTTCTTC
CASSRAGSSRSEQFF
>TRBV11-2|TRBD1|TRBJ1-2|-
TGTGCCAGCAGCATCCGGGACAGGGGGAGAGACTATGGCTACACCTTC
CASSIRDRGRDYGYTF
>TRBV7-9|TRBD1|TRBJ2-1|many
TGTGCCAGCAGCCTAGACAGGGGCGCCTACAATGAGCAGTTCTTC
CASSLDRGAYNEQFF
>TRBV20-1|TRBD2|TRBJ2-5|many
TGCAGTGCTAGCCCGGGAGGAGGAGAGACCCAGTACTTC
CSASPGGGETQYF